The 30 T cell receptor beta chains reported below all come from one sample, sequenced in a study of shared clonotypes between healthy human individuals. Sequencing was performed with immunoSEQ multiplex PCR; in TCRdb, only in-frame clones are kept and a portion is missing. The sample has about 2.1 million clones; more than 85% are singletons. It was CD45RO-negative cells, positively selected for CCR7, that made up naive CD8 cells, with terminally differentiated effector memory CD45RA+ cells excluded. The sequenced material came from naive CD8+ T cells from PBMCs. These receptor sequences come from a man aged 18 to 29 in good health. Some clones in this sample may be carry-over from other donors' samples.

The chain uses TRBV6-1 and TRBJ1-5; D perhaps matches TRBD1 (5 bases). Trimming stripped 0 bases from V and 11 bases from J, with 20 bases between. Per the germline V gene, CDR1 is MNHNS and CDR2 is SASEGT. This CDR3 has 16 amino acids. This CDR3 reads CASSEALRGGVLTQHF. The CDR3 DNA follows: TGTGCCAGCAGTGAAGCGCTTCGTGGAGGGGTGTTGACCCAGCATTTT.

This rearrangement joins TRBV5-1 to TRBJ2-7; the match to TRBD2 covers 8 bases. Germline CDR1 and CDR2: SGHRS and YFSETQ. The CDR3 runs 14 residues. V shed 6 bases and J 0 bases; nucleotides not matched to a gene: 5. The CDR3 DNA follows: TGCGCCAGCACGTGGCTAGCGGGCTCCTACGAGCAGTACTTC. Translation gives CASTWLAGSYEQYF.

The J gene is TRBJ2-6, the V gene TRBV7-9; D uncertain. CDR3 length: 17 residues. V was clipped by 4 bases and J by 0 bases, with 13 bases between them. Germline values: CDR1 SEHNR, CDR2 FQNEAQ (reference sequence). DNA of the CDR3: TGTGCCAGCAGCTCCCGGGTCAGCAGCTCTGGGGCCAACGTCCTGACTTTC. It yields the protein CASSSRVSSSGANVLTF.

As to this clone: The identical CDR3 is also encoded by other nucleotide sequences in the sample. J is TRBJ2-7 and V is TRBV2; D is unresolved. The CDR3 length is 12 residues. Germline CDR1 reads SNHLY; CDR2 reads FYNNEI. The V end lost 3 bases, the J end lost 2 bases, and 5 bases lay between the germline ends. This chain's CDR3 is CASSDEAYEQYF. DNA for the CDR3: TGTGCCAGCAGTGACGAAGCCTACGAGCAGTACTTC.

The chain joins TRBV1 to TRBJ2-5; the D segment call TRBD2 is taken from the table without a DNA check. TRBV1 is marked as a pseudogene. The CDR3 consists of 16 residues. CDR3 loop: CTSSPSLGGTQETQYF. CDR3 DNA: TGCACCAGCAGCCCCTCGTTGGGGGGAACCCAAGAGACCCAGTACTTC.

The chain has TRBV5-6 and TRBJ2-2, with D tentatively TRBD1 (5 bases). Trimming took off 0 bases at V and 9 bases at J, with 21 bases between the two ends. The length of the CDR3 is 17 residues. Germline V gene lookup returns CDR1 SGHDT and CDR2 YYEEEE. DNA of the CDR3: TGTGCCAGCAGCTTGGCCAAAGAGACAGTGGGGTACCGGGAGCTGTTTTTT. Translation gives CASSLAKETVGYRELFF.

The CDR3 nucleotides are TGTGCCACCAGCAGATCCCCCGAAGGCACCTACAATGAGCAGTTCTTC. It translates to CATSRSPEGTYNEQFF. The V call is TRBV15, the J call TRBJ2-1; D remains unclear. The V and J ends lost 2 bases and 2 bases respectively, with 13 bases between them. The CDR3 covers 16 residues. Germline CDR1 is LNHNV and CDR2 is YYDKDF (reference sequence).

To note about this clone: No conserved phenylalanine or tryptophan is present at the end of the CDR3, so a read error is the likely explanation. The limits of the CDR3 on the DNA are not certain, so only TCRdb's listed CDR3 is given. Here the CDR3 reads CASSLAHGRT. The rearrangement joins TRBV5-1 to TRBJ2-7. 10 amino acids form the CDR3, both terminal residues included. Germline V gene lookup returns CDR1 SGHRS and CDR2 YFSETQ.

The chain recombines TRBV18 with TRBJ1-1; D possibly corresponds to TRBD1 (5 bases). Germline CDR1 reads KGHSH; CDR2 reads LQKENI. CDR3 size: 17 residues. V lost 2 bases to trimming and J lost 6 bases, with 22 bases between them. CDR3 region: CASSPLHRMGYLAEAFF. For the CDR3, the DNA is TGTGCCAGCTCACCATTGCACAGGATGGGGTACTTGGCTGAAGCTTTCTTT.

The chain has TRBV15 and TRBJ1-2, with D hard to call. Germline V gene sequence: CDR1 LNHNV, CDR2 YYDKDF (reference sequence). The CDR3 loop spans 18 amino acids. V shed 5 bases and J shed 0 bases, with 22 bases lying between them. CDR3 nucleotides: TGTGCCACCAGCCCCGGCACACGGGTTGACCTAGCTAACTATGGCTACACCTTC. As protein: CATSPGTRVDLANYGYTF.

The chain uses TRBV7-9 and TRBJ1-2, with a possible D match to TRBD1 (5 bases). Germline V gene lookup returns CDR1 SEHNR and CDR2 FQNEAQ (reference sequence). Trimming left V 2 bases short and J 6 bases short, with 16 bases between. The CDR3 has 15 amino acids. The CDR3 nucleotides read TGTGCCAGCAGCTTACTCGGGACTCCGTGGGATGGCTACACCTTC. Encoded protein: CASSLLGTPWDGYTF.

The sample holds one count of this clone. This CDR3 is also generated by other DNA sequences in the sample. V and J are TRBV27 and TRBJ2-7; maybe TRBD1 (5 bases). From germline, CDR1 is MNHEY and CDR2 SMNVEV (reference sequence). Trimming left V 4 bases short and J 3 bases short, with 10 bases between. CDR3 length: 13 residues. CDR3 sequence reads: CASSSGLVYEQYF. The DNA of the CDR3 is TGTGCCAGCAGTTCAGGGTTGGTCTACGAGCAGTACTTC.

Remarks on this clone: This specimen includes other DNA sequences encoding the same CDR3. The CDR3 nucleotides read TGTGCCAGCTCACCCCCCCTAGCGGGAAACACCGGGGAGCTGTTTTTT. This sequence encodes CASSPPLAGNTGELFF. The V call is TRBV18, the J call TRBJ2-2; 9 bases fit TRBD2. The CDR3 extends over 16 amino acids. J lost 2 bases, V lost 3 bases, and 4 bases had no gene match. The V gene's germline CDR1 is KGHSH and CDR2 LQKENI. The whole variable domain, filled in from reference TRBV18 and TRBJ2-2, reads NAGVMQNPRHLVRRRGQEARLRCSPMKGHSHVYWYRQLPEEGLKFMVYLQKENIIDESGMPKERFSAEFPKEGPSILRIQQVVRGDSAAYFCASSPPLAGNTGELFFGEGSRLTVL.

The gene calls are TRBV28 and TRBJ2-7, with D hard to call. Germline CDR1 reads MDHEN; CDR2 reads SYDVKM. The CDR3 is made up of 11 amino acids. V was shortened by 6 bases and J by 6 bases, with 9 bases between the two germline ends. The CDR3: CASSIAGEQYF. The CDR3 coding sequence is TGTGCCAGCAGCATCGCAGGCGAGCAGTACTTC.

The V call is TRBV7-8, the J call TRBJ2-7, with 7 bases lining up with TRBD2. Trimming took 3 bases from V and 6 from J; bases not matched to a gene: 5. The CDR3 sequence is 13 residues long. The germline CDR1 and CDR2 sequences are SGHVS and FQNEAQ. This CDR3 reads CASSLGQRGEQYF. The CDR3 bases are TGTGCCAGCAGCTTGGGGCAGCGGGGCGAGCAGTACTTC.

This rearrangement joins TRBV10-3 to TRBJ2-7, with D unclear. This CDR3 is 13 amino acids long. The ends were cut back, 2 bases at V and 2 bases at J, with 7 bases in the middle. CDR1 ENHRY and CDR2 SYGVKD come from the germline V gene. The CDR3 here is CAISEHSTYEQYF. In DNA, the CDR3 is TGTGCCATCAGTGAGCACAGTACCTACGAGCAGTACTTC.

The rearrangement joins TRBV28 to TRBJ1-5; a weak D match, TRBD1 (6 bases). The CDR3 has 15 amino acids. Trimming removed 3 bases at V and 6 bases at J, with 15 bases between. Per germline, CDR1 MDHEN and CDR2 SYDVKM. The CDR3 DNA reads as TGTGCCAGCAGTTTCCCTGGGGGCTGGGGTCAGCCCCAGCATTTT. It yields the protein CASSFPGGWGQPQHF. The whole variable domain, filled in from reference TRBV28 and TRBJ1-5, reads DVKVTQSSRYLVKRTGEKVFLECVQDMDHENMFWYRQDPGLGLRLIYFSYDVKMKEKGDIPEGYSVSREKKERFSLILESASTNQTSMYLCASSFPGGWGQPQHFGDGTRLSIL.

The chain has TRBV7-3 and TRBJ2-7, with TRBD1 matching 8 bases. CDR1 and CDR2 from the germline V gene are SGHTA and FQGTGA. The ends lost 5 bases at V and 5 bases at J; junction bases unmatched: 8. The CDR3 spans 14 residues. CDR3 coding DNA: TGTGCCAGCAGCCCGAACTCGGACAGGGACGAGCAGTACTTC. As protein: CASSPNSDRDEQYF.

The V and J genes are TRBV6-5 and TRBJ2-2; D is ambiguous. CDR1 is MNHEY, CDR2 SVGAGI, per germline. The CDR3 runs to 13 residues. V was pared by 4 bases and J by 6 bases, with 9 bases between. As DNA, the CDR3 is TGTGCCAGCAGTTCAGTAGTTGCCGGGGAGCTGTTTTTT. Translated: CASSSVVAGELFF.

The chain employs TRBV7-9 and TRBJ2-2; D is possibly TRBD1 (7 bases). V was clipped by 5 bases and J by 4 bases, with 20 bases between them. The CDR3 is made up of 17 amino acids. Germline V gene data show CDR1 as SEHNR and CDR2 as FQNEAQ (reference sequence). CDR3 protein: CASSKVRTGGSTGELFF. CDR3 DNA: TGTGCCAGCAGCAAGGTCCGGACAGGAGGGAGCACCGGGGAGCTGTTTTTT.

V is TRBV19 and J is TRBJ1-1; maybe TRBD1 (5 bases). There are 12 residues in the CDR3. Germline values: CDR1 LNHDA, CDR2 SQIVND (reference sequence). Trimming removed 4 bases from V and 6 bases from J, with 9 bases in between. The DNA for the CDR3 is TGTGCCAGTAGTAATGTGGGGGCTGAAGCTTTCTTT. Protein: CASSNVGAEAFF.

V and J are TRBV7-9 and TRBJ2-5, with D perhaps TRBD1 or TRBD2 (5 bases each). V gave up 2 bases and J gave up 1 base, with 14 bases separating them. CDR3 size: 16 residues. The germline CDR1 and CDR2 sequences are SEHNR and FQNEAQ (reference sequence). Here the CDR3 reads CASSLSYSGAQETQYF. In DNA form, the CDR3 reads TGTGCCAGCAGCTTAAGCTACTCCGGGGCCCAAGAGACCCAGTACTTC.

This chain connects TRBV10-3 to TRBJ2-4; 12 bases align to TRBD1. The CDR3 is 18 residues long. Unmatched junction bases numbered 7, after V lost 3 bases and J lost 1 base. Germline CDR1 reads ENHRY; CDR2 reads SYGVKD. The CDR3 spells CAISDPGQGAKAKNIQYF. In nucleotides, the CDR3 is TGTGCCATCAGTGATCCGGGACAGGGGGCAAAGGCCAAAAACATTCAGTACTTC.

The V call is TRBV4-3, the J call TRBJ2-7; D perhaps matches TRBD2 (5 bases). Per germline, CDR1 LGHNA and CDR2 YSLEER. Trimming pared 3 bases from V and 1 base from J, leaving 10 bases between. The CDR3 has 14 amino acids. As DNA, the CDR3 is TGCGCCAGCAGCCATGATAGCGAGTCCTACGAGCAGTACTTC. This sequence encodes CASSHDSESYEQYF.

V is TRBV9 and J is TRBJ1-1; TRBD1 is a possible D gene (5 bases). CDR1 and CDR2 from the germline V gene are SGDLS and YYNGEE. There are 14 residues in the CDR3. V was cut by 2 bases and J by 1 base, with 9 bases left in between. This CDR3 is CASSVRGQNTEAFF. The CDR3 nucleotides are TGTGCCAGCAGCGTTCGAGGACAGAACACTGAAGCTTTCTTT.

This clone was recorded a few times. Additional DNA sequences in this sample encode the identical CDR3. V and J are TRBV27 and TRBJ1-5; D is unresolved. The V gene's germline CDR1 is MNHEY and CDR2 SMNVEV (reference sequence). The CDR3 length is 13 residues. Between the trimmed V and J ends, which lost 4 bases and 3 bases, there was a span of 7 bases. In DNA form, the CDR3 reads TGTGCCAGCAGTTCCAGGATCAATCAGCCCCAGCATTTT. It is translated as CASSSRINQPQHF.

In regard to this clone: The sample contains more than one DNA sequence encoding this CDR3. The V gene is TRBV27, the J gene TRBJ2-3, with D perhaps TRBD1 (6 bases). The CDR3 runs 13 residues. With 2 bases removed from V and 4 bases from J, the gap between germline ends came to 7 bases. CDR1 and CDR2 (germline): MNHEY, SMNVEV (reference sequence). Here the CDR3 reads CASSLDRSDTQYF. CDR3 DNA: TGTGCCAGCAGTTTAGACAGGTCAGATACGCAGTATTTT.

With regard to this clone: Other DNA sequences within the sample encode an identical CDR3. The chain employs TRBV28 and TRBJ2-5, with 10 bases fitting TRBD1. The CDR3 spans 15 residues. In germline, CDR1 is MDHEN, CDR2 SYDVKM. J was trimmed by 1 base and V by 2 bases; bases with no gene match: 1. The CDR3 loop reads CASSLRDRGQETQYF. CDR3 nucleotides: TGTGCCAGCAGTTTAAGGGACAGGGGCCAAGAGACCCAGTACTTC.

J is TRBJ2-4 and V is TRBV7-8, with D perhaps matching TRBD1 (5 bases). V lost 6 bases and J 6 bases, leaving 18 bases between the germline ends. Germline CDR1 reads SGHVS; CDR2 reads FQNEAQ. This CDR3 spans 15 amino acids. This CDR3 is CASRQGGGWVNIQYF. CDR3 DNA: TGTGCCAGCAGGCAGGGTGGTGGGTGGGTAAACATTCAGTACTTC.

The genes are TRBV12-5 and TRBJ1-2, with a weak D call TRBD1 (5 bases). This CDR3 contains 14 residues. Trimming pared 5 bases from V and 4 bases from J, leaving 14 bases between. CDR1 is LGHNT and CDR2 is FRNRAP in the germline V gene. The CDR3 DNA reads TGTGCTAGTGGTCCCCTGGGGGGGATCTATGGCTACACCTTC. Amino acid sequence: CASGPLGGIYGYTF.